Following are 24 T cell receptor beta chains from one sample sequenced in a study of blood T cell repertoires in COVID-19. The protocol was immunoSEQ multiplex PCR, while the TCRdb copy is restricted to in-frame clones and leaves out a portion. The repertoire has roughly 180,000 clones, 87% of them found once; the top ten carry 2% to 2.5%. Input material: PBMCs or T cells enriched from blood (not recorded which). All receptors derive from a woman younger than 45 who had recovered from COVID-19.

The rearrangement links TRBV10-1 to TRBJ2-5; 12 positions agree with TRBD1. CDR1 is WNHNN and CDR2 is SYGVQD in the germline V gene (reference sequence). The CDR3 is made up of 18 amino acids. V trimming: 7 bases; J trimming: 3 bases; junction bases outside the gene matches: 15. The DNA of the CDR3 is TGCGCCAGCACCTCACCACCCCGGGACAGGGGGCGAAAAGAGACCCAGTACTTC. Translating it yields CASTSPPRDRGRKETQYF.

V usage is TRBV6-5 and J usage is TRBJ1-2; maybe TRBD1 (6 bases). The CDR3 loop spans 14 amino acids. The germline gives CDR1 MNHEY, CDR2 SVGAGI. Trimming stripped 6 bases from V and 1 base from J, with 12 bases between. The CDR3 region has the DNA TGTGCCAGCAGGAATACAGGGTTTAACTATGGCTACACCTTC. It specifies CASRNTGFNYGYTF.

The chain combines TRBV30 with TRBJ2-5; no clear D. Per germline, CDR1 GTSNPN and CDR2 SVGIG (reference sequence). This CDR3 has 11 residues. The ends were cut back, 7 bases at V and 7 bases at J, with 13 bases in the middle. The CDR3 region has the DNA TGTGCCTTAGGTACTTCGGGGACCCAGTACTTC. Its translation is CALGTSGTQYF.

This clone has a single count. V is TRBV29-1 and J is TRBJ1-5; D unresolved. CDR1 is SQVTM, CDR2 ANQGSEA, per germline. The CDR3 runs to 14 residues. Trimming shortened V by 4 bases and J by 8 bases, and 18 bases separated the two germline ends. CDR3 sequence (DNA): TGCAGCGTTGGAGGAAGTCACCCCGGGGAGCCCCAGCATTTT. This codes for CSVGGSHPGEPQHF.

The chain carries TRBV11-3 and TRBJ2-1; unclear D gene. The CDR3 has 13 amino acids. Trimming shortened V by 5 bases and J by 9 bases, and 14 bases separated the two germline ends. Germline assignment: CDR1 SGHNT and CDR2 YENEEA. As DNA, the CDR3 is TGTGCCAGCAGCCCTATGAGAGGTAGTGAGCAGTTCTTC. Translation gives CASSPMRGSEQFF.

The chain joins TRBV7-9 to TRBJ2-2; 11 positions match TRBD2. Germline V gene lookup returns CDR1 SEHNR and CDR2 FQNEAQ (reference sequence). CDR3 size: 18 residues. With V trimmed by 5 bases and J by 0 bases, 8 bases remained unmatched. The CDR3 nucleotides read TGTGCCAGCAGCCTTTCAGGACTAGCGGGTCCGAACACCGGGGAGCTGTTTTTT. Its protein product is CASSLSGLAGPNTGELFF.

This chain joins TRBV6-2 or TRBV6-3 and TRBJ2-7, with D possibly being TRBD1 (5 bases). The CDR3 is 15 residues long. CDR1 MNHEY and CDR2 SVGEGT come from the germline V gene. The V end lost 0 bases, the J end lost 6 bases, and 15 bases lay between the germline ends. The chain's CDR3 is CASSYSRAGSVEQYF. CDR3 nucleotide sequence: TGTGCCAGCAGTTACTCCCGAGCAGGGTCCGTCGAGCAGTACTTC.

The genes are TRBV3-1 (or the pseudogene TRBV3-2) and TRBJ2-1; 9 nucleotides line up with TRBD2. The junction had 3 bases not matched to a gene; V was cut back by 1 base and J by 5 bases. Per germline, CDR1 LGHDT and CDR2 YNNKEL (reference sequence). The CDR3 consists of 15 residues. The CDR3 is CASSQVAGAHNEQFF. CDR3 bases: TGTGCCAGCAGCCAAGTAGCGGGGGCCCACAATGAGCAGTTCTTC.

The J gene is TRBJ1-1, the V gene TRBV5-5, with 8 bases lining up with TRBD1. This CDR3 has 15 amino acids. Germline values: CDR1 SGHKS, CDR2 YYEKEE (reference sequence). The trim removed 4 bases at V and 5 bases at J, leaving 10 bases unmatched. CDR3 region: CASSTDRTGTTEAFF. Written as DNA, the CDR3 is TGTGCCAGCAGCACCGACCGGACAGGGACGACTGAAGCTTTCTTT.

The chain has TRBV18 and TRBJ2-7, with 8 nucleotides matching TRBD1. Germline V gives CDR1 KGHSH, CDR2 LQKENI. This CDR3 is built from 15 residues. V trimming: 2 bases; J trimming: 6 bases; junction bases outside the gene matches: 9. The CDR3 sequence is CASSPGLGGQAEQYF. The CDR3 DNA reads as TGTGCCAGCTCACCAGGGTTGGGGGGACAGGCCGAGCAGTACTTC.

This chain joins TRBV7-6 and TRBJ2-3; 10 positions agree with TRBD2. There are 17 residues in the CDR3. Germline V gives CDR1 SGHVS, CDR2 FNYEAQ. Trimming cost V 1 base and J 3 bases; bases outside gene matches: 7. The CDR3: CASSLVGAGGWTDTQYF. The DNA of the CDR3 is TGTGCCAGCAGCTTAGTGGGAGCGGGGGGGTGGACAGATACGCAGTATTTT.

This chain connects TRBV5-5 to TRBJ1-1; D not certain. The CDR3 totals 13 residues. The germline V gene has CDR1 SGHKS and CDR2 YYEKEE (reference sequence). V gave up 0 bases and J gave up 5 bases, with 8 bases separating them. The CDR3 sequence is CASSLGTGTEAFF. Written as DNA, the CDR3 is TGTGCCAGCAGCTTGGGCACCGGGACTGAAGCTTTCTTT. The whole variable domain, filled in from reference TRBV5-5 and TRBJ1-1, reads DAGVTQSPTHLIKTRGQQVTLRCSPISGHKSVSWYQQVLGQGPQFIFQYYEKEERGRGNFPDRFSARQFPNYSSELNVNALLLGDSALYLCASSLGTGTEAFFGQGTRLTVV.

The V gene is TRBV11-2, the J gene TRBJ2-1; 10 positions match TRBD2. Germline CDR1 is SGHAT and CDR2 is FQNNGV. J lost 8 bases, V lost 0 bases, and 10 bases had no gene match. The CDR3 runs to 17 residues. The CDR3 DNA is TGTGCCAGCAGCTTAGATCATCCTAGCGGGAGTAAGGATGAGCAGTTCTTC. It translates to CASSLDHPSGSKDEQFF.

This chain connects TRBV11-3 to TRBJ1-2, with 10 bases lining up with TRBD1. Looked up from germline, CDR1 is SGHNT and CDR2 is YENEEA. This CDR3 spans 13 amino acids. J lost 8 bases, V lost 3 bases, and 3 bases had no gene match. CDR3 sequence (DNA): TGTGCCAGCAGCTTCGGGACAGGGGTCGGCTACACCTTC. Its protein is CASSFGTGVGYTF.

The chain links TRBV2 to TRBJ1-4; 11 nucleotides match TRBD1. Germline trimming cut 4 bases from V and 8 bases from J; bases unmatched to any gene: 6. The length of the CDR3 is 15 residues. Germline CDR1 reads SNHLY; CDR2 reads FYNNEI. For the CDR3, the DNA is TGTGCCAGCAGTGGGGACAGGGGGTTTCAGGAAAAACTGTTTTTT. It yields the protein CASSGDRGFQEKLFF.

The CDR3 spells CASSLKIPELAGTSTDTQYF. Here the CDR3 DNA reads TGTGCCAGCAGCTTAAAAATCCCAGAACTAGCGGGTACGAGCACAGATACGCAGTATTTT. The gene calls are TRBV7-3 and TRBJ2-3; 9 nucleotides align to TRBD2. Per the germline V gene, CDR1 is SGHTA and CDR2 is FQGTGA. This CDR3 has 20 residues. V gave up 1 base and J gave up 0 bases; unmatched junction bases: 14.

Only one count was recorded for this clone. This sample also contains other DNA sequences that code for the same CDR3. This sequence joins TRBV7-9 and TRBJ1-4; 9 bases are shared with TRBD1. The V gene end was trimmed by 6 bases and the J gene end by 4 bases; junction bases not matched to a gene: 3. CDR1 and CDR2 from the germline V gene are SEHNR and FQNEAQ (reference sequence). This CDR3 comprises 14 residues. CDR3 in DNA: TGTGCCAGCAGTTCGGGACAGGGTAATGAAAAACTGTTTTTT. Its translation: CASSSGQGNEKLFF. Supplemented by reference TRBV7-9 and TRBJ1-4, the full variable domain reads DTGVSQNPRHKITKRGQNVTFRCDPISEHNRLYWYRQTLGQGPEFLTYFQNEAQLEKSRLLSDRFSAERPKGSFSTLEIQRTEQGDSAMYLCASSSGQGNEKLFFGSGTQLSVL.

J is TRBJ2-3 and V is TRBV7-8; weak D call: TRBD2 (5 bases). With 5 bases removed from V and 3 bases from J, the gap between germline ends came to 21 bases. Germline-derived CDR1 and CDR2 are SGHVS and FQNEAQ. The CDR3 has 17 residues. For the CDR3, the DNA is TGTGCCAGCAGCCGTCGACGGGGAAGTATATTGACAGATACGCAGTATTTT. It encodes CASSRRRGSILTDTQYF.

This rearrangement joins TRBV18 to TRBJ2-5, with TRBD1 matching over 9 bases. The CDR3 has 14 amino acids. Unmatched junction bases numbered 5, after V lost 4 bases and J lost 5 bases. Germline V gene lookup returns CDR1 KGHSH and CDR2 LQKENI. CDR3 nucleotide sequence: TGTGCCAGCTCACAACGACAGGGGGAGGAGACCCAGTACTTC. It encodes CASSQRQGEETQYF.

V and J are TRBV5-4 and TRBJ2-1, with TRBD2 identical over 12 bases. The trim removed 0 bases at V and 0 bases at J, leaving 7 bases unmatched. This CDR3 contains 19 residues. Germline CDR1 is SGHNT and CDR2 is YYREEE (reference sequence). The CDR3 bases are TGTGCCAGCAGCTTGGCCGGGCTAGCGGGAGGGCCCTCCTACAATGAGCAGTTCTTC. Protein product: CASSLAGLAGGPSYNEQFF.

V is TRBV5-1 and J is TRBJ1-2; 9 positions match TRBD1. The junction had 11 bases not matched to a gene; V was cut back by 4 bases and J by 10 bases. The CDR3 contains 14 residues. CDR1 is SGHRS and CDR2 is YFSETQ in the germline V gene. CDR3: CASSVAGTGRHYTF. CDR3 DNA: TGCGCCAGCAGCGTAGCCGGGACAGGGCGGCACTACACCTTC. Together with reference TRBV5-1 and TRBJ1-2, the CDR3 gives the full variable domain: KAGVTQTPRYLIKTRGQQVTLSCSPISGHRSVSWYQQTPGQGLQFLFEYFSETQRNKGNFPGRFSGRQFSNSRSEMNVSTLELGDSALYLCASSVAGTGRHYTFGSGTRLTVV.

This chain links TRBV7-9 with TRBJ2-7; 12 bases fit TRBD1. The V gene's germline CDR1 is SEHNR and CDR2 FQNEAQ (reference sequence). The CDR3 length is 18 residues. Unmatched junction bases numbered 11, after V lost 5 bases and J lost 0 bases. The CDR3 is CASSKGQGAADSSYEQYF. The CDR3 nucleotides read TGTGCCAGCAGCAAGGGACAGGGGGCAGCCGATAGCTCCTACGAGCAGTACTTC. Full variable domain (outside the CDR3, taken from reference TRBV7-9 and TRBJ2-7): DTGVSQNPRHKITKRGQNVTFRCDPISEHNRLYWYRQTLGQGPEFLTYFQNEAQLEKSRLLSDRFSAERPKGSFSTLEIQRTEQGDSAMYLCASSKGQGAADSSYEQYFGPGTRLTVT.

CDR3 nucleotides: TGTGCCAGCAGCGAGGAGGAGCCGAGCTCCTATAATTCACCCCTCCACTTT. Protein: CASSEEEPSSYNSPLHF. V gene TRBV3-1 (or the pseudogene TRBV3-2) combines with J gene TRBJ1-6, with D uncertain. CDR1 is LGHDT, CDR2 YNNKEL, per germline (reference sequence). The CDR3 runs to 17 residues. The V end lost 5 bases, the J end lost 0 bases, and 14 bases lay between the germline ends.

The rearrangement joins TRBV7-2 to TRBJ2-7, with a weak D call TRBD1 (5 bases). CDR1 is SGHTA, CDR2 FQGNSA, per germline. The V gene lost 4 bases and the J gene lost 3 bases, with 10 bases spanning the gap. The CDR3 has 13 amino acids. CDR3 in amino acids: CASSSHDSYEQYF. The CDR3 coding sequence is TGTGCCAGCAGCTCCCATGACAGCTACGAGCAGTACTTC.